Listed here are 17 T cell receptor beta chains from one sample, sequenced in a study of Tregs in tolerant kidney transplant recipients. Profiling relied on immunoSEQ multiplex PCR, and the TCRdb table lists in-frame clones only, not all of them. There are some 80,000 clones in the sample; less than 98% occur only once, and approximately 0.52% lies in the top ten. Here the sequenced sample was CD4+ T cells from blood, taken before the transplant. The receptors derive from a human donor who received a combined kidney and bone marrow transplant.

The chain combines TRBV6-6 with TRBJ2-3; D may be TRBD1 (5 bases). Trimming cost V 6 bases and J 0 bases, with 16 bases left between them. The germline V gene has CDR1 MNHNY and CDR2 SVGAGI (reference sequence). The CDR3 covers 16 residues. The CDR3 DNA sequence: TGTGCCAGCAGCTCCCATGACAGCTTCAGCACAGATACGCAGTATTTT. It translates to CASSSHDSFSTDTQYF.

The J gene is TRBJ2-1, the V gene TRBV5-4; 8 nucleotides line up with TRBD1. Unmatched junction bases numbered 6, after V lost 4 bases and J lost 3 bases. Germline V CDR1 and CDR2: SGHNT, YYREEE (reference sequence). The CDR3 has 15 amino acids. CDR3 sequence: CASSPLDRVYNEQFF. The CDR3, as DNA: TGTGCCAGCAGCCCCCTGGACAGGGTCTACAATGAGCAGTTCTTC. The whole variable domain, filled in from reference TRBV5-4 and TRBJ2-1, reads ETGVTQSPTHLIKTRGQQVTLRCSSQSGHNTVSWYQQALGQGPQFIFQYYREEENGRGNFPPRFSGLQFPNYSSELNVNALELDDSALYLCASSPLDRVYNEQFFGPGTRLTVL.

This rearrangement joins TRBV30 to TRBJ2-5, with D hard to call. The CDR3 contains 15 residues. Trimming pared 0 bases from V and 1 base from J, leaving 12 bases between. Germline V CDR1 and CDR2: GTSNPN, SVGIG (reference sequence). The CDR3, as DNA: TGTGCCTGGAGTGTTGAGACACCCAGCCAAGAGACCCAGTACTTC. Translation gives CAWSVETPSQETQYF.

This clone was recorded only once. The rearrangement uses TRBV10-3 and TRBJ2-7, with TRBD1 matching over 9 bases. The CDR3 runs to 15 residues. Germline CDR1 ENHRY, CDR2 SYGVKD. With V trimmed by 5 bases and J by 2 bases, 7 bases remained unmatched. CDR3 sequence (DNA): TGTGCCATCAGTTTTACCGGGACAGGGACCTACGAGCAGTACTTC. The encoded protein is CAISFTGTGTYEQYF.

A word on this clone: Other DNA sequences in this sample translate to the same CDR3. V is TRBV5-1 and J is TRBJ2-4; possibly TRBD1 for D (6 bases). V was trimmed by 2 bases and J by 1 base, leaving 7 bases between them. Germline V gene lookup returns CDR1 SGHRS and CDR2 YFSETQ. The CDR3 has 14 amino acids. The CDR3 protein is CASSLQGAKNIQYF. In DNA, the CDR3 is TGCGCCAGCAGCTTACAGGGTGCCAAAAACATTCAGTACTTC.

Only one count was recorded for this clone. The genes are TRBV28 and TRBJ1-5; weak D call: TRBD1 (6 bases). The ends were cut back, 2 bases at V and 4 bases at J, with 12 bases in the middle. The CDR3 contains 15 residues. Germline V lookup: CDR1 MDHEN, CDR2 SYDVKM. DNA of the CDR3: TGTGCCAGCAGTTTACTGGGGGCCCCTAATCAGCCCCAGCATTTT. Its translation is CASSLLGAPNQPQHF.

This chain connects TRBV5-4 to TRBJ2-5; 12 nucleotides align to TRBD2. From germline, CDR1 is SGHNT and CDR2 YYREEE (reference sequence). This CDR3 is 15 amino acids long. V trimming: 5 bases; J trimming: 5 bases; junction bases outside the gene matches: 7. This CDR3 reads CASRDGLAGKETQYF. In nucleotides, the CDR3 is TGTGCCAGCAGAGATGGACTAGCGGGGAAGGAGACCCAGTACTTC. The variable domain in full, completed from reference TRBV5-4 and TRBJ2-5, reads ETGVTQSPTHLIKTRGQQVTLRCSSQSGHNTVSWYQQALGQGPQFIFQYYREEENGRGNFPPRFSGLQFPNYSSELNVNALELDDSALYLCASRDGLAGKETQYFGPGTRLLVL.

The rearrangement uses TRBV5-4 and TRBJ1-1; D perhaps matches TRBD1 (5 bases). Looked up from germline, CDR1 is SGHNT and CDR2 is YYREEE (reference sequence). Trimming pared 4 bases from V and 0 bases from J, leaving 13 bases between. This CDR3 comprises 15 residues. CDR3 sequence: CASSKAGPLNTEAFF. The DNA of the CDR3 is TGTGCCAGCAGCAAAGCGGGACCCTTGAACACTGAAGCTTTCTTT. Supplemented by reference TRBV5-4 and TRBJ1-1, the full variable domain reads ETGVTQSPTHLIKTRGQQVTLRCSSQSGHNTVSWYQQALGQGPQFIFQYYREEENGRGNFPPRFSGLQFPNYSSELNVNALELDDSALYLCASSKAGPLNTEAFFGQGTRLTVV.

The V gene is TRBV5-5, the J gene TRBJ2-7, with D perhaps matching TRBD2 (5 bases). Trimming removed 3 bases at V and 8 bases at J, with 18 bases between. This CDR3 spans 14 amino acids. Per the germline V gene, CDR1 is SGHKS and CDR2 is YYEKEE (reference sequence). The CDR3 is CASSSPEEIIKQYF. Here the CDR3 DNA reads TGTGCCAGCAGCTCCCCGGAGGAAATCATTAAGCAGTACTTC.

This clone was counted a single time. The rearrangement links TRBV30 to TRBJ1-3; D gene uncertain. CDR1 and CDR2 (germline): GTSNPN, SVGIG (reference sequence). The CDR3 totals 12 residues. V lost 1 base, J lost 5 bases, and 6 bases lay in between. CDR3 loop: CAWSATRNTIYF. For the CDR3, the DNA is TGTGCCTGGAGTGCGACTAGAAACACCATATATTTT.

The chain links TRBV9 to TRBJ2-2; tentatively, D is TRBD1 (6 bases). The CDR3 consists of 15 residues. V lost 4 bases and J 13 bases, leaving 23 bases between the germline ends. Germline lookup yields CDR1 SGDLS and CDR2 YYNGEE. The CDR3 DNA reads as TGTGCCAGCAGCAAACTACAGGGAACCCTAAACACGCTGTTTTTT. Translating it yields CASSKLQGTLNTLFF.

V and J are TRBV19 and TRBJ2-7, with 8 nucleotides matching TRBD1. Germline values: CDR1 LNHDA, CDR2 SQIVND (reference sequence). CDR3 length: 13 amino acids. V gave up 6 bases and J gave up 4 bases; unmatched junction bases: 5. The CDR3 spells CASSPTGGYEQYF. CDR3 sequence (DNA): TGTGCCAGTAGCCCAACAGGGGGGTACGAGCAGTACTTC.

The V call is TRBV6-1, the J call TRBJ1-2; D gene unclear. The length of the CDR3 is 13 residues. The V gene's germline CDR1 is MNHNS and CDR2 SASEGT. The ends were cut back, 4 bases at V and 0 bases at J, with 6 bases in the middle. The CDR3 DNA reads TGTGCCAGCAGTGCCCTCGCTAACTATGGCTACACCTTC. Translating it yields CASSALANYGYTF.

The CDR3 DNA sequence: TGTGCCAGCAGCCCGGACGACAGGGTGTCGGGCTACACCTTC. As protein: CASSPDDRVSGYTF. V is TRBV5-6 and J is TRBJ1-2, with 7 bases that match TRBD1. The V and J ends lost 4 bases and 8 bases, in that order; junction bases with no gene match: 11. The germline V gene encodes CDR1 SGHDT and CDR2 YYEEEE. The CDR3 runs to 14 residues. Combining the CDR3 with reference TRBV5-6 and TRBJ1-2 gives the whole variable domain DAGVTQSPTHLIKTRGQQVTLRCSPKSGHDTVSWYQQALGQGPQFIFQYYEEEERQRGNFPDRFSGHQFPNYSSELNVNALLLGDSALYLCASSPDDRVSGYTFGSGTRLTVV.

This clone appeared a single time. The J gene is TRBJ2-5, the V gene TRBV4-1; D is perhaps TRBD1 (5 bases). This CDR3 region has 20 residues. Germline CDR1 reads MGHRA; CDR2 reads YSYEKL. Trimming stripped 2 bases from V and 2 bases from J, with 27 bases between. CDR3: CASSQSQKGRPKGIQETQYF. The CDR3 region has the DNA TGCGCCAGCAGCCAATCGCAAAAGGGCAGGCCAAAGGGGATACAAGAGACCCAGTACTTC.

The chain combines TRBV2 with TRBJ1-5; D is unresolved. CDR1 and CDR2 from the germline V gene are SNHLY and FYNNEI. The CDR3 spans 12 residues. The V and J ends lost 2 bases and 11 bases respectively, with 10 bases between them. The CDR3 loop reads CASSEQKGAQHF. CDR3 nucleotide sequence: TGTGCCAGCAGTGAACAGAAAGGAGCCCAGCATTTT.

The rearrangement joins TRBV18 to TRBJ2-3; 8 bases agree with TRBD2. The CDR3 is made up of 15 amino acids. V shed 3 bases and J 5 bases; nucleotides not matched to a gene: 7. Germline CDR1 and CDR2: KGHSH and LQKENI. CDR3 in DNA: TGTGCCAGCTCACCTTTCGGGGGGGCCGTAGATACGCAGTATTTT. Translating gives CASSPFGGAVDTQYF.